Described below is a single TCR beta chain sequence and its context. The antigen is unknown. This sample was taken from a study of T cell repertoires in cytomegalovirus infection. Study conclusions and caveats: Cumulative frequency (of public TCR beta family members) identified carriers of CMV plus the relevant HLA.

MiXCR was run by TCRdb on the reads, yielding one entry per CDR3 protein. The repertoire holds around 740,000 distinct CDR3 sequences, with roughly 35% as singletons. The CDR3 is made up of 14 amino acids. V was trimmed by 0 bases and J by 8 bases, leaving 11 bases between them. Germline V gene data show CDR1 as SGHAT and CDR2 as FQDESV (reference sequence). The gene calls are TRBV11-1 and TRBJ2-4; a possible D gene is TRBD1 (5 bases). The sequence was obtained from a human donor in good health (CMV status not recorded). Some clones in this sample may be carry-over from other donors' samples. Source material: PBMCs. Here the CDR3 DNA reads TGTGCCAGCAGCTTAGCAGGGGCGGTCGACATTCAGTACTTC. Protein sequence: CASSLAGAVDIQYF.